The present T cell receptor beta chain was sequenced within a study of T cell repertoires in cytomegalovirus infection. Study-wide background: Matching HLA type, along with CMV infection, was indicated by public TCR beta signatures.

One entry per CDR3 protein, called by TCRdb with MiXCR from the reads. The sample lists 900,000 to 950,000 distinct CDR3 sequences; approximately 31% were seen once. This clonotype has only a few counts. Its antigen is undetermined. Germline CDR1 reads MGHRA; CDR2 reads YSYEKL. The V end was cut by 0 bases, the J end by 0 bases, with 14 bases between. CDR3 length: 17 amino acids. Study-wide results and limits: The study found HLA-C-restricted CMV-specific TCR beta clonotypes dominating the ex vivo response.

The gene calls are TRBV4-1 and TRBJ1-2, with D unresolved. The sample consisted of cultured CD8+ T cells from PBMCs, taken from culture after CMV antigen stimulation. The TCR sequence derives from a human donor in good health (CMV status not recorded). Some clones in this sample may be carry-over from other donors' samples. DNA of the CDR3: TGCGCCAGCAGCCAAGAACCAGCGGTAGAGTCTAACTATGGCTACACCTTC. Amino acid sequence: CASSQEPAVESNYGYTF.